One and the same sample provided the 8 T cell receptor beta chains below, sequenced in a study of CD8+ T cells in alopecia areata. The treatment was: oral pan-JAK inhibitor, 5-10 mg twice daily. RNA was isolated and reverse transcribed to cDNA, the sequencing template. Repertoires were generated with immunoSEQ multiplex PCR, while TCRdb's copy carries only in-frame clones and drops some. The profile shows under 200,000 clones, around 60% of them singletons. Sequences were derived from CD4+ T cells sorted from blood, sampled at week 24, from a patient treated with tofacitinib. The receptors were sampled from a human donor with alopecia areata.

The sample holds a few counts of this clone. The J gene is TRBJ2-7, the V gene TRBV7-9; 7 positions agree with TRBD1. Unmatched junction bases numbered 7, after V lost 5 bases and J lost 0 bases. Germline CDR1 and CDR2: SEHNR and FQNEAQ (reference sequence). The CDR3 contains 15 residues. CDR3 protein: CASSPPAGGSYEQYF. The CDR3 DNA sequence: TGTGCCAGCAGCCCCCCGGCAGGGGGCTCCTACGAGCAGTACTTC.

This clone has only one observation. The rearrangement joins TRBV15 to TRBJ2-4; no firm D call. V lost 8 bases to trimming and J lost 0 bases, with 17 bases between them. CDR3 size: 16 residues. CDR1 and CDR2 (germline): LNHNV, YYDKDF (reference sequence). The DNA for the CDR3 is TGTGCCACCGGAGCCCGCCCCACAGTAGCCAAAAACATTCAGTACTTC. As protein: CATGARPTVAKNIQYF.

This sequence joins TRBV4-2 and TRBJ2-3, with D possibly called TRBD1 or TRBD2 (5 bases each). V was clipped by 0 bases and J by 2 bases, with 15 bases between them. Germline V gene data show CDR1 as LGHNA and CDR2 as YNFKEQ. CDR3 size: 17 residues. CDR3 region: CASSQDARDGHTDTQYF. The CDR3 nucleotides read TGTGCCAGCAGCCAAGACGCTCGGGACGGGCACACAGATACGCAGTATTTT.

The chain recombines TRBV9 with TRBJ1-1; D call uncertain. CDR3 length equals 15 residues. Germline-derived CDR1 and CDR2 are SGDLS and YYNGEE. The V gene lost 1 base and the J gene lost 5 bases, with 15 bases spanning the gap. This chain's CDR3 is CASSVRWEGYTEAFF. CDR3 in DNA: TGTGCCAGCAGCGTAAGGTGGGAGGGCTATACTGAAGCTTTCTTT.

V and J are TRBV30 and TRBJ1-5; 9 nucleotides match TRBD1. V was pared by 3 bases and J by 8 bases, with 8 bases of the junction left unmatched. The CDR3 consists of 14 residues. CDR1 GTSNPN and CDR2 SVGIG come from the germline V gene (reference sequence). The DNA for the CDR3 is TGTGCCTGGAGCCCGGGACAGGGTAGGGAGCCCCAGCATTTT. Protein product: CAWSPGQGREPQHF.

The chain links TRBV2 to TRBJ1-1; D perhaps matches TRBD1 (5 bases). V gave up 2 bases and J gave up 11 bases, with 15 bases separating them. Germline V gene lookup returns CDR1 SNHLY and CDR2 FYNNEI. The CDR3 is 13 amino acids. For the CDR3, the DNA is TGTGCCAGCAGTGAATCGGGGCCCATAGGGGCTTTCTTT. Its protein product is CASSESGPIGAFF.

The chain links TRBV7-9 to TRBJ1-2, with TRBD1 matching 8 bases. Germline CDR1 reads SEHNR; CDR2 reads FQNEAQ (reference sequence). V was clipped by 5 bases and J by 2 bases; unmatched bases: 4. The CDR3 contains 14 residues. For the CDR3, the DNA is TGTGCCAGCAGCCCAGGGGGCGCGAACTATGGCTACACCTTC. It yields the protein CASSPGGANYGYTF.

In DNA form, the CDR3 reads TGTGCCTGGAGAGAGAGCTACGAGACCCAGTACTTC. This codes for CAWRESYETQYF. The V and J genes are TRBV30 and TRBJ2-5; no clear D gene. The germline gives CDR1 GTSNPN, CDR2 SVGIG (reference sequence). The V and J ends lost 3 bases and 5 bases respectively, with 10 bases between them. The CDR3 extends over 12 amino acids. Complete variable domain (other parts from reference TRBV30 and TRBJ2-5): SQTIHQWPATLVQPVGSPLSLECTVEGTSNPNLYWYRQAAGRGLQLLFYSVGIGQISSEVPQNLSASRPQDRQFILSSKKLLLSDSGFYLCAWRESYETQYFGPGTRLLVL.